This T cell receptor (beta chain) is drawn from a study of siplizumab effects on memory and regulatory T cells. Germline loops: CDR1 SGHVS, CDR2 FQNEAQ. V was shortened by 1 base and J by 3 bases, with 10 bases between the two germline ends. This CDR3 region has 14 residues. Researchers maintained the mixed lymphocyte reaction cells in coculture at 37°C for five to six days. Sample share makes this clone medium-sized. The target antigen is unknown. Only in-frame clones appear in the TCRdb table, and some are missing; sequencing was by immunoSEQ multiplex PCR. The sample yields 5,000 to 7,500 clones, more than 35% seen once.

The genes are TRBV7-8 and TRBJ2-7; TRBD2 is a possible D gene (6 bases). This receptor was taken from a human donor in good health; the cells came from an allogeneic mixed lymphocyte reaction. The specimen was CFSE-low (dividing) CD8+ T cells sorted from an allogeneic mixed lymphocyte reaction. The CDR3 loop is CASSLGGEFYEQYF. CDR3 DNA: TGTGCCAGCAGCTTAGGGGGGGAGTTCTACGAGCAGTACTTC.